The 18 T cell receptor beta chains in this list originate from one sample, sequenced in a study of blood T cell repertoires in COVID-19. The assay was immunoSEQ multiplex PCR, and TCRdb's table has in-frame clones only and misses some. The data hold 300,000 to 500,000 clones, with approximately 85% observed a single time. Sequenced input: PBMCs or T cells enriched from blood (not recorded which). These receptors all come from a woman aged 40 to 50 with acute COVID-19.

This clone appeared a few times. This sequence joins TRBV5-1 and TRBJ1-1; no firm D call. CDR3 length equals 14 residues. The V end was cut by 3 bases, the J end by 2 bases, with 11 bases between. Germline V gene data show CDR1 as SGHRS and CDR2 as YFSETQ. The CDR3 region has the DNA TGCGCCAGCAGCTCCGATGGGAGAAACACTGAAGCTTTCTTT. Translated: CASSSDGRNTEAFF. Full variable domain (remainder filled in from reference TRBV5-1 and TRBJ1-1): KAGVTQTPRYLIKTRGQQVTLSCSPISGHRSVSWYQQTPGQGLQFLFEYFSETQRNKGNFPGRFSGRQFSNSRSEMNVSTLELGDSALYLCASSSDGRNTEAFFGQGTRLTVV.

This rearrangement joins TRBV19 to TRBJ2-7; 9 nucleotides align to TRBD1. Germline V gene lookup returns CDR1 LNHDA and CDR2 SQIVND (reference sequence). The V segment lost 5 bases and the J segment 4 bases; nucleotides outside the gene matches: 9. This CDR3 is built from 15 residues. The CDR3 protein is CASSSLKGQGYEQYF. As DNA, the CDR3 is TGTGCCAGTAGTTCATTAAAGGGACAGGGATACGAGCAGTACTTC. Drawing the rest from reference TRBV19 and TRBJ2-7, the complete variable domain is DGGITQSPKYLFRKEGQNVTLSCEQNLNHDAMYWYRQDPGQGLRLIYYSQIVNDFQKGDIAEGYSVSREKKESFPLTVTSAQKNPTAFYLCASSSLKGQGYEQYFGPGTRLTVT.

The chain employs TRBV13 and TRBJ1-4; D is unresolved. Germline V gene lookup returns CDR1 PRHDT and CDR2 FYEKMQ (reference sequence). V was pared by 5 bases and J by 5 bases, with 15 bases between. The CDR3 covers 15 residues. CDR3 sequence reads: CASSLTGLGNEKLFF. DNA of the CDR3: TGTGCCAGCAGCCTCACCGGACTGGGAAATGAAAAACTGTTTTTT.

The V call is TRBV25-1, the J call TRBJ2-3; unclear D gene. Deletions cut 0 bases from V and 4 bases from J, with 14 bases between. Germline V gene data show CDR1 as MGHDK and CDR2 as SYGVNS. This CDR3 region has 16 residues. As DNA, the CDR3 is TGTGCCAGCAGTGAATATTTTCCATTAGGAGCAGATACGCAGTATTTT. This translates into CASSEYFPLGADTQYF.

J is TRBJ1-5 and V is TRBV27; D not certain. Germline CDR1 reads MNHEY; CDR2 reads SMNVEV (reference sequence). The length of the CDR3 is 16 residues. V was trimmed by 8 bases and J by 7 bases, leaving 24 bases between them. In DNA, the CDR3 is TGTGCCAGCTCGAAAAAGACGGATCCATTCGGGCAGCCCCAGCATTTT. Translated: CASSKKTDPFGQPQHF.

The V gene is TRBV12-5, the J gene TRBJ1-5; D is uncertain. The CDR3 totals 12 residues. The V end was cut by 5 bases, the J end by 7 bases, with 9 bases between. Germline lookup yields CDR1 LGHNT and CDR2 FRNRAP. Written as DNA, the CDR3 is TGTGCTAGTGGTCCCGGAGTCCAGCCCCAGCATTTT. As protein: CASGPGVQPQHF.

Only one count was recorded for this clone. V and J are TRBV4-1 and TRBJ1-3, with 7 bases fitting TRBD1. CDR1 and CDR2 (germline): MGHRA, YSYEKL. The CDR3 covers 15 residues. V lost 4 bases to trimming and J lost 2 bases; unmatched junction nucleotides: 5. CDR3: CASSLADRPGNTIYF. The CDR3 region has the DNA TGCGCCAGCAGCCTTGCGGACAGGCCTGGAAACACCATATATTTT.

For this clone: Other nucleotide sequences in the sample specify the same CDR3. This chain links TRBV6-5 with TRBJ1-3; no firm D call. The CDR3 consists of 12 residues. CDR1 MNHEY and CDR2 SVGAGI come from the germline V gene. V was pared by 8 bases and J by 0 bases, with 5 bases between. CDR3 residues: CASRGSGNTIYF. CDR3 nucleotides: TGTGCCAGCCGGGGCTCTGGAAACACCATATATTTT.

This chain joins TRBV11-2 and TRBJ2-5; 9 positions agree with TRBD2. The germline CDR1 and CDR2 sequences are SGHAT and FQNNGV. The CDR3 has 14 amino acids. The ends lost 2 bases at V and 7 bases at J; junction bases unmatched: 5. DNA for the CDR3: TGTGCCAGCAGCTTAAGCGGGGGGAAGGGGACCCAGTACTTC. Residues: CASSLSGGKGTQYF.

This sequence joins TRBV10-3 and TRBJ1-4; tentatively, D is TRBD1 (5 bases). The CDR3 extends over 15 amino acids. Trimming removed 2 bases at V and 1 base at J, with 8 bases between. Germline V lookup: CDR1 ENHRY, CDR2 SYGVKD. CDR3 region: CAISESRVTNEKLFF. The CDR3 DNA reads TGTGCCATCAGTGAGAGCAGGGTAACTAATGAAAAACTGTTTTTT.

The CDR3 DNA reads as TGTGCCAGCAGGGAAACCGGGACAGGGCAAGAGACCCAGTACTTC. It is translated as CASRETGTGQETQYF. V gene TRBV28 combines with J gene TRBJ2-5; 9 bases map to TRBD1. The CDR3 extends over 15 amino acids. V gave up 6 bases and J gave up 2 bases; unmatched junction bases: 7. Germline CDR1 is MDHEN and CDR2 is SYDVKM.

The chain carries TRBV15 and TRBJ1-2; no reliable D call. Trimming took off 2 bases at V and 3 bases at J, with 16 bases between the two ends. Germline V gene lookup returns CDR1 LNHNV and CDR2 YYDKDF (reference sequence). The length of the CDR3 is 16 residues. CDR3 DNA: TGTGCCACCAGCAGATCCCCCGGGGATCCCTACTATGGCTACACCTTC. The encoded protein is CATSRSPGDPYYGYTF.

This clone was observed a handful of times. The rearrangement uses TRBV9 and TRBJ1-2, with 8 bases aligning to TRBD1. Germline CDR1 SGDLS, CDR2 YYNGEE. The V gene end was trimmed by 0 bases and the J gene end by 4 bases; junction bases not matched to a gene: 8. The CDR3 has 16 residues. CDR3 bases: TGTGCCAGCAGCGTAGTAGGCACAGGGGGTGCCTATGGCTACACCTTC. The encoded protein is CASSVVGTGGAYGYTF.

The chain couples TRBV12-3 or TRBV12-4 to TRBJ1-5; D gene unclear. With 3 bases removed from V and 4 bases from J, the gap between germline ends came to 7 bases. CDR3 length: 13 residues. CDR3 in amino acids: CASSFVENQPQHF. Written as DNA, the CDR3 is TGTGCCAGCAGTTTCGTTGAGAATCAGCCCCAGCATTTT.

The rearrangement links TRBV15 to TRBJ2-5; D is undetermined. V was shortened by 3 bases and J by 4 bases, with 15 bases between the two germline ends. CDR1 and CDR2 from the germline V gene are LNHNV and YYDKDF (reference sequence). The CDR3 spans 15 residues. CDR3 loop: CATSSDPSSGETQYF. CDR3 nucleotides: TGTGCCACCAGCAGTGACCCGAGTTCGGGAGAGACCCAGTACTTC.

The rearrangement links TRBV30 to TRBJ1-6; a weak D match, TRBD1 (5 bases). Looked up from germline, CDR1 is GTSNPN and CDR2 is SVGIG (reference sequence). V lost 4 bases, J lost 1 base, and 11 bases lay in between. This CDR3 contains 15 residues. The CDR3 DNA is TGTGCCTGGACAGGGAAGGGATCCTATAATTCACCCCTCCACTTT. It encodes CAWTGKGSYNSPLHF.

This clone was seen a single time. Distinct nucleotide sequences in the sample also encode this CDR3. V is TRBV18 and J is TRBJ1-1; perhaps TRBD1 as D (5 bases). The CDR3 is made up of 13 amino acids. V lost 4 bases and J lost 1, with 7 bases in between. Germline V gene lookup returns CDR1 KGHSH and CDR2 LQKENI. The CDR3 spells CASSLQGNTEAFF. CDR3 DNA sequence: TGTGCCAGCTCACTCCAGGGGAACACTGAAGCTTTCTTT.

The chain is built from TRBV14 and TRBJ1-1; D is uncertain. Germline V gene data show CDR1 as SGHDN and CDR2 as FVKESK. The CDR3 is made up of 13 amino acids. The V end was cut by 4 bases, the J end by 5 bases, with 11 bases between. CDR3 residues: CASSPPRRTEAFF. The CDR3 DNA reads TGTGCCAGCAGCCCTCCGCGGCGGACTGAAGCTTTCTTT.